This T cell receptor (beta chain) was identified in a study of blood T cell repertoires in COVID-19. Study as a whole: Samples representing acute and convalescent COVID-19 were sourced from the United States, Italy and Spain. PBMCs, B-cell-depleted T cells, or T cells provided the cDNA or gDNA that made up the material.

Authors' analysis steps: Nucleated cell counts were estimated from reference gene primer amplification. Clones were sequenced by immunoSEQ multiplex PCR, and TCRdb holds only the in-frame ones, with some missing. V and J calls and clone size are given by that table; D and trimming were obtained from the DNA. Of about 210,000 clones in the sample, around 83% were seen once. The CDR3 is 13 amino acids. V gave up 1 base and J gave up 4 bases, with 8 bases separating them. Germline CDR1 is MGHRA and CDR2 is YSYEKL. The receptor was isolated from a woman between 50 and 59 years old with acute or convalescent COVID-19. The chain joins TRBV4-1 to TRBJ2-7; no clear D. Material for sequencing was peripheral blood. The CDR3 loop reads CASSQALVYEQYF. The CDR3 DNA follows: TGCGCCAGCAGCCAAGCTCTAGTTTACGAGCAGTACTTC.